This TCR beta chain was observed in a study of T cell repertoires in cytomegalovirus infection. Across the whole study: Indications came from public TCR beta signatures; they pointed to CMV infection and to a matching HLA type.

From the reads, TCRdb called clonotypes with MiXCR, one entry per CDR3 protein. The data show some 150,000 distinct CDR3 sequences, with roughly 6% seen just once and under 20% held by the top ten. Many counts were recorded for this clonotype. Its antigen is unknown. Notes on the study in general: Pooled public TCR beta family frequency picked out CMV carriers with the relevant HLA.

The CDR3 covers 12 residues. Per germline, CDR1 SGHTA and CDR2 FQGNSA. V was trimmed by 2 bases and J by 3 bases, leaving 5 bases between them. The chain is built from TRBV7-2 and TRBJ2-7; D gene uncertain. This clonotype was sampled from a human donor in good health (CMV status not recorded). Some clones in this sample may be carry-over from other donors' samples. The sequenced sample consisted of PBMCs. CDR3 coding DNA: TGTGCCAGCAGCTTAAACGGCTACGAGCAGTACTTC. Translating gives CASSLNGYEQYF.